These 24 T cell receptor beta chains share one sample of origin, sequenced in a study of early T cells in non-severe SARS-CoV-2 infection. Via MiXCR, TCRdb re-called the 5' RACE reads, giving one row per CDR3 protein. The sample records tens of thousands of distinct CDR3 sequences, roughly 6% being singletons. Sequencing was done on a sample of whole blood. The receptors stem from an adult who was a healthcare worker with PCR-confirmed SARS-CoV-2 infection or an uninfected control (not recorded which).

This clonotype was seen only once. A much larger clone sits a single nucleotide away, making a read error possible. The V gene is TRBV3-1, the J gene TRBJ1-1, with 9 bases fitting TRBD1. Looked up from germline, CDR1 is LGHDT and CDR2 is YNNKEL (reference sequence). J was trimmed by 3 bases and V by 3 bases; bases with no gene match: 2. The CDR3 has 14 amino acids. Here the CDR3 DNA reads TGTGCCAGCAGCCAGAGACAGGGGGACACTGAAGCTTTCTTT. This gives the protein CASSQRQGDTEAFF.

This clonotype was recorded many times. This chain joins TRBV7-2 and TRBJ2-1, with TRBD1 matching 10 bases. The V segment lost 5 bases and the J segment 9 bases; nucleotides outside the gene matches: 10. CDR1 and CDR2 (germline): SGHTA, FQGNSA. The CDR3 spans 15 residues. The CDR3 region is CASSPSPGQGIEQFF. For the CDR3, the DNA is TGTGCCAGCAGCCCAAGCCCGGGACAGGGGATTGAGCAGTTCTTC.

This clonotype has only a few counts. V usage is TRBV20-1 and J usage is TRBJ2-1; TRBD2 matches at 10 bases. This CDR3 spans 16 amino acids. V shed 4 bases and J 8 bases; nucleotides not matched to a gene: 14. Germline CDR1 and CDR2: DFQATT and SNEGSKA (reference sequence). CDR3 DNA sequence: TGCAGTGCTACTAGAGGGACTAGCGATAGGCACGATGAGCAGTTCTTC. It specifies CSATRGTSDRHDEQFF.

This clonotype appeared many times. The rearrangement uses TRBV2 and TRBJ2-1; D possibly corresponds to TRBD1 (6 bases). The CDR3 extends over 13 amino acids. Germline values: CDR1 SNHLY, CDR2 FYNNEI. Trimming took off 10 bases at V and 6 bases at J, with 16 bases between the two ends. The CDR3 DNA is TGTGCCATCAATGGGGACACCGTCAATGAGCAGTTCTTC. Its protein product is CAINGDTVNEQFF.

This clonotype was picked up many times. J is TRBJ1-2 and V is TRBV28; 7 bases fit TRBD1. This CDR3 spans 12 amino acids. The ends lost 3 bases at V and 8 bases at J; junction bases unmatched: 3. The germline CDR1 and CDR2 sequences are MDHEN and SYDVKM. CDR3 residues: CASSFAGQGYTF. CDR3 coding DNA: TGTGCCAGCAGTTTCGCGGGACAGGGCTACACCTTC.

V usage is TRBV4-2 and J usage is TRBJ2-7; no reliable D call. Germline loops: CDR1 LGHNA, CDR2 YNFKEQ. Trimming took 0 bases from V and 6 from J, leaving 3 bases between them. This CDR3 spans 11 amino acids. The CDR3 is CASSQDREQYF. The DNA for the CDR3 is TGTGCCAGCAGCCAAGACCGCGAGCAGTACTTC.

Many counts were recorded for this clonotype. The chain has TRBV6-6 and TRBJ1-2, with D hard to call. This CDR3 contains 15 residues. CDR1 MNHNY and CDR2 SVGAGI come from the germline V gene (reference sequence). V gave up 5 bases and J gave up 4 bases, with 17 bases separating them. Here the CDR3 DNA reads TGTGCCAGCAGTGACACTTCGGACGGAACCTATGGCTACACCTTC. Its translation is CASSDTSDGTYGYTF.

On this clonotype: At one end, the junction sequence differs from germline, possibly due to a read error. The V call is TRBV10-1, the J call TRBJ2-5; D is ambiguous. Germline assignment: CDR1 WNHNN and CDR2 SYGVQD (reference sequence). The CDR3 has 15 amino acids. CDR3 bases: TGCGTCAGCAGTGAGGTATCGGCAGGACGGGAGACCCAGTACTTC. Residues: CVSSEVSAGRETQYF.

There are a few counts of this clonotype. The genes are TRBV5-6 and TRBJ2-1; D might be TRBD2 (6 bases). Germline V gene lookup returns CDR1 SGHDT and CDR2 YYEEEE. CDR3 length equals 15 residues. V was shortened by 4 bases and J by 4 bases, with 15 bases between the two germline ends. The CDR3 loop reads CASSPGTGFYNEQFF. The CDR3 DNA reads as TGTGCCAGCAGCCCGGGGACTGGCTTTTACAATGAGCAGTTCTTC.

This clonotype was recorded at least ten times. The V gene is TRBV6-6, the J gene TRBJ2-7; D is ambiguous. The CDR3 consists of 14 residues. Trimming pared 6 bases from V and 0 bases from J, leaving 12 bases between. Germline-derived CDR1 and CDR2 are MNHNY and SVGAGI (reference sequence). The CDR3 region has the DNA TGTGCCAGCAGGGACGAAGGAAGCTCCTACGAGCAGTACTTC. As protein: CASRDEGSSYEQYF.

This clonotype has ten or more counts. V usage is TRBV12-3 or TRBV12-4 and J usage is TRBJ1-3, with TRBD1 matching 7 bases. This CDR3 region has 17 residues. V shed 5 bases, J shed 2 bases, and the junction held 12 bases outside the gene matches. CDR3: CASSPPWTGTTGNTIYF. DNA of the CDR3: TGTGCCAGCAGTCCACCCTGGACAGGTACAACTGGAAACACCATATATTTT.

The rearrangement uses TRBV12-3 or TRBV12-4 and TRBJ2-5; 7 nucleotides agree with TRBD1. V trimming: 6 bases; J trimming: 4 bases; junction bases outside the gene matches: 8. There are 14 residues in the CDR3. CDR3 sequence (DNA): TGTGCCAGCAGCCCGAGACAGGGAGCAGAGACCCAGTACTTC. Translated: CASSPRQGAETQYF.

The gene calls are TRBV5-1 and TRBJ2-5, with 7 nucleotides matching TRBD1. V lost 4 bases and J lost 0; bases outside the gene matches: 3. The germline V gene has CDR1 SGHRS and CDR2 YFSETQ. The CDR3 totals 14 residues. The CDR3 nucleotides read TGCGCCAGCAGCCATGGGACAGACCAAGAGACCCAGTACTTC. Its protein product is CASSHGTDQETQYF.

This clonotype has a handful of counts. The CDR3, as DNA: TGTGCCAGTAGTATGAGGGAGGCCCTAAACACCGGGGAGCTGTTTTTT. Protein product: CASSMREALNTGELFF. The chain employs TRBV19 and TRBJ2-2, with TRBD2 as a possible D gene (6 bases). There are 16 residues in the CDR3. Trimming left V 3 bases short and J 2 bases short, with 13 bases between. The germline CDR1 and CDR2 sequences are LNHDA and SQIVND (reference sequence).

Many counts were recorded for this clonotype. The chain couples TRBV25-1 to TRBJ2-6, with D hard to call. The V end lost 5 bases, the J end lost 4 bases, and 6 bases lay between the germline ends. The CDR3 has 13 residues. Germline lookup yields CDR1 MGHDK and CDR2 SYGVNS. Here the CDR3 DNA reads TGTGCCAGCAGTCTCGTGGGGGCCAACGTCCTGACTTTC. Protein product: CASSLVGANVLTF. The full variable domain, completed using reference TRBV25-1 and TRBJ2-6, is EADIYQTPRYLVIGTGKKITLECSQTMGHDKMYWYQQDPGMELHLIHYSYGVNSTEKGDLSSESTVSRIRTEHFPLTLESARPSHTSQYLCASSLVGANVLTFGAGSRLTVL.

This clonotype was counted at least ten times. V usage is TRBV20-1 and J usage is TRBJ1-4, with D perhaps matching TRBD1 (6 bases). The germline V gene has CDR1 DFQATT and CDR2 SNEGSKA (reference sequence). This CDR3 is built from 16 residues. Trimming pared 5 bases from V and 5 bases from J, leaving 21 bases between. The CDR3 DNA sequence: TGCAGTGCTTCAGGGAGGGGTACAGGGCAGAATGAAAAACTGTTTTTT. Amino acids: CSASGRGTGQNEKLFF.

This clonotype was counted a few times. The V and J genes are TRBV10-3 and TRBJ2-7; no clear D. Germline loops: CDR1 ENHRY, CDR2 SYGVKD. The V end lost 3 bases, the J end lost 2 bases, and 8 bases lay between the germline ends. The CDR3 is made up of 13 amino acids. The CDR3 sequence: CAISDLLAYEQYF. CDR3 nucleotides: TGTGCCATCAGTGACCTGCTCGCCTACGAGCAGTACTTC.

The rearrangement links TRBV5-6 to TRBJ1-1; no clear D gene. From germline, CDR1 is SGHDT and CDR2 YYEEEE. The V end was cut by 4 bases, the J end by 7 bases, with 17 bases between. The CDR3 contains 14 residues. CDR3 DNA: TGTGCCAGCAGCCCTACGGCCGGGGTCGATGAAGCTTTCTTT. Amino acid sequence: CASSPTAGVDEAFF.

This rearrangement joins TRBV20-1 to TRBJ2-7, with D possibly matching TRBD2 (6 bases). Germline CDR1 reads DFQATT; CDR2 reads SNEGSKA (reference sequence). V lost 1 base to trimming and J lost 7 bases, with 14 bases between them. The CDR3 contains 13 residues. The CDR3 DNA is TGCAGTGCTAGAGGAACTAGCCGTCGGGAGCAGTACTTC. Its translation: CSARGTSRREQYF.

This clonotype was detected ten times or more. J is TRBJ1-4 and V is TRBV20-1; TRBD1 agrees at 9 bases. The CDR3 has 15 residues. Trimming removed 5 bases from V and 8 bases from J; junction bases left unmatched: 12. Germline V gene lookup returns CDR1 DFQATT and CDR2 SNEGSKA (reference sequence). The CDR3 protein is CSASSPDRGDEKLFF. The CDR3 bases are TGCAGTGCTTCTTCACCGGACAGGGGAGACGAAAAACTGTTTTTT.

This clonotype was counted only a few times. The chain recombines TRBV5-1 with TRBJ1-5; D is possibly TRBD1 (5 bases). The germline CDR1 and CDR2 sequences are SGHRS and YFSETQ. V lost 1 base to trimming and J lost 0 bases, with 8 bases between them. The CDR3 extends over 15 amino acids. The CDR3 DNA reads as TGCGCCAGCAGCTTGTCAGGGTATAGCAATCAGCCCCAGCATTTT. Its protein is CASSLSGYSNQPQHF. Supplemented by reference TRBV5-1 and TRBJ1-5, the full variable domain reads KAGVTQTPRYLIKTRGQQVTLSCSPISGHRSVSWYQQTPGQGLQFLFEYFSETQRNKGNFPGRFSGRQFSNSRSEMNVSTLELGDSALYLCASSLSGYSNQPQHFGDGTRLSIL.

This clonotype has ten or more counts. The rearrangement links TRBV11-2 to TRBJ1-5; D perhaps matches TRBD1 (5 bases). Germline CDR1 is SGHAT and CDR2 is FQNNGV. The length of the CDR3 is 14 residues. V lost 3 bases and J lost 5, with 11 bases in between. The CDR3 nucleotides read TGTGCCAGCAGCTTCGAGGGGTTGGATCAGCCCCAGCATTTT. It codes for CASSFEGLDQPQHF.

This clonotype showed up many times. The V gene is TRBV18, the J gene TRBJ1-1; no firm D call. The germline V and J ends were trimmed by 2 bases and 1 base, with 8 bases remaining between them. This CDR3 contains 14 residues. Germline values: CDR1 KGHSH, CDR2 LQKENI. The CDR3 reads CASSPDTQNTEAFF. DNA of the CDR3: TGTGCCAGCTCACCAGACACTCAGAACACTGAAGCTTTCTTT.

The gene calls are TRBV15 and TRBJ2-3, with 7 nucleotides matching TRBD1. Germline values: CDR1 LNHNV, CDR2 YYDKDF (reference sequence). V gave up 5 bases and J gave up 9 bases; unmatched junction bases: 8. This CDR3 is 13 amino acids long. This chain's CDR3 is CATSPGQFETQYF. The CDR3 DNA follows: TGTGCCACCAGCCCGGGACAGTTTGAAACGCAGTATTTT.